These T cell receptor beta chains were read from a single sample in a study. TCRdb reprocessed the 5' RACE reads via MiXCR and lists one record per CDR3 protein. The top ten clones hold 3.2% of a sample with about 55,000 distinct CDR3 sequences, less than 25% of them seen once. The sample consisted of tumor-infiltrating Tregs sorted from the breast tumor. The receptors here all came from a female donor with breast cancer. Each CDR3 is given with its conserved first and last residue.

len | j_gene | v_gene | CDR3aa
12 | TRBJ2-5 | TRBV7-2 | CASSRAPGPQYF
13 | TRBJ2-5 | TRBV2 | CASSTDNQETQYF
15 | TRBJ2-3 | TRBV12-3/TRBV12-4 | CASSHSAGDTDTQYF
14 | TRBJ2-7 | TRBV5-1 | CASSLVGGAYEQYF
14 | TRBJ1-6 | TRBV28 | CASSLLGLNSPLHF
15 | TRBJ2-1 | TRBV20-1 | CSARPLAGGYNEQFF
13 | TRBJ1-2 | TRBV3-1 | CASSQRQGYGYTF
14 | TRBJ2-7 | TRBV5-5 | CASSRQGFPYEQYF
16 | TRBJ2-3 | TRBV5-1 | CASSSKASGGKDTQYF
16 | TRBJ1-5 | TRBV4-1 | CASSQEGGPSNQPQHF
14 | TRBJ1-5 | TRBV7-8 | CASSPPVSGQPQHF
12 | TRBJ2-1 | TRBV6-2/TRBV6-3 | CASTDRGNEQFF
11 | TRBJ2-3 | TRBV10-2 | CASSGADTQYF
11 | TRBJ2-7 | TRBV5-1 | CASSLGGEQYF
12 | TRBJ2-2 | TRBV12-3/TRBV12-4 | CASSSGFGELFF
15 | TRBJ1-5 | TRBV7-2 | CASSLDLQGNQPQHF
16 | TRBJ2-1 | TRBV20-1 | CSARGGPAGEYNEQFF
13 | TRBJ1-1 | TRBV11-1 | CASGRVRNTEVFF
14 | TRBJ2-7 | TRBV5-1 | CASSSVAGDYEQYF
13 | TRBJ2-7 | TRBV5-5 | CASSLVEGIEQYF
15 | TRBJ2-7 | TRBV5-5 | CASSLYGTGDHEQYF
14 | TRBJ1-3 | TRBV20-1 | CSAAKISSGNTIYF
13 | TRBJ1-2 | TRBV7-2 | CASSFYLNYGYTF
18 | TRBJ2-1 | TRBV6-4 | CASSPKGLAGDSYNEQFF
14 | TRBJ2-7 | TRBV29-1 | CSVETVGGASEQYF
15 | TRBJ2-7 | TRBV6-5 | CGSKYYPQGAYEQYF
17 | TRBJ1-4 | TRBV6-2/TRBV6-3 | CASGRDRGGTTNEKLFF
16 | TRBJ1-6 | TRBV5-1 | CASSLELNSLNSPLHF
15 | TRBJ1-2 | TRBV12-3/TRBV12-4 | CASTRSITGEGGYTF
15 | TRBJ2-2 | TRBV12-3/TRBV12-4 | CASRLTSGTDGELFF
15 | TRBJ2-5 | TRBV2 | CASSVDSGRMETQYF
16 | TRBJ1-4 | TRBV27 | CASRADRALTNEKLFF
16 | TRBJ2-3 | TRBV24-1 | CATSPNRWERTDTQYF
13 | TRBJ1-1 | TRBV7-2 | CASSQEGRAEAFF
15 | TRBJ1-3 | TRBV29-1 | CSARGGTASGNTIYF
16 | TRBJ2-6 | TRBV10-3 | CAISGQHSSGANVLTF
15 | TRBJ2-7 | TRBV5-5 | CASSLGIGTTYEQYF
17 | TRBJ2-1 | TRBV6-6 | CASTFTSGVLPYNEQFF
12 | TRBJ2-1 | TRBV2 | CASRGPGNEQFF
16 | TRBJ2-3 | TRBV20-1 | CSAREMLGAGVDTQYF
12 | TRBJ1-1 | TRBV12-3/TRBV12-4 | CASSLRAGEAFF
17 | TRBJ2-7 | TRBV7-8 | CASSEDGAGGSAYEQYF
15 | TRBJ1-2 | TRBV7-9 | CASSPQGTESGQRTF
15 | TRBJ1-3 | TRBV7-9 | CASSLLLLQGNTIYF
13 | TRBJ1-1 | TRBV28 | CASILPGRAEAFF
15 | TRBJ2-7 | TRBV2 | CASRKRGQGAYEQYF
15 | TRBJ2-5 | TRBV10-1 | CASSGWREGRETQYF
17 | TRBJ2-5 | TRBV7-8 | CASSSSRAGAIRETQYF
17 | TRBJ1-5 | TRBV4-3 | CASSQGIMTEGNQPQHF
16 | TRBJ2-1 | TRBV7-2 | CASSSRQGYPYNEQFF
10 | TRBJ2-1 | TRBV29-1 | CSVETGEQFF
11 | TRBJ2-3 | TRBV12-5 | CASGWALALYF
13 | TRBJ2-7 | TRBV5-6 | CASSRDRIREQYF
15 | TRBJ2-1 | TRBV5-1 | CASSFSGRTGYEQFF